The clone carrying this T cell receptor beta chain has only a few counts. Its antigen is unknown. The record originates from a study of T cell responses to AZD1222 COVID-19 vaccine. Measured with immunoSEQ multiplex PCR; TCRdb has only the in-frame clones, and not every one. This table holds tens of thousands of clones, around nine tenths found once. Whole-study findings and limits: In a largely white British group with more females than males, clonal diversity was possibly underestimated. Increased Spike-specific TCR breadth and depth were observed after two AZD1222 doses. Just a handful of people given AZD1222 tested seropositive at baseline. All repertoire sampling was performed exclusively after the peak T cell response.

CDR1 and CDR2 from the germline V gene are SGHTA and FQGNSA. V was pared by 5 bases and J by 6 bases, with 8 bases of the junction left unmatched. The CDR3 runs 15 residues. The J gene is TRBJ2-2, the V gene TRBV7-2; 8 nucleotides align to TRBD1. This TCR was sampled from an adult in good health. The input for sequencing was peripheral blood, taken on day 0 of MenACWY control vaccination. The CDR3 loop reads CASSPTGQVAGELFF. The CDR3 DNA is TGTGCCAGCAGCCCTACGGGACAGGTGGCCGGGGAGCTGTTTTTT.